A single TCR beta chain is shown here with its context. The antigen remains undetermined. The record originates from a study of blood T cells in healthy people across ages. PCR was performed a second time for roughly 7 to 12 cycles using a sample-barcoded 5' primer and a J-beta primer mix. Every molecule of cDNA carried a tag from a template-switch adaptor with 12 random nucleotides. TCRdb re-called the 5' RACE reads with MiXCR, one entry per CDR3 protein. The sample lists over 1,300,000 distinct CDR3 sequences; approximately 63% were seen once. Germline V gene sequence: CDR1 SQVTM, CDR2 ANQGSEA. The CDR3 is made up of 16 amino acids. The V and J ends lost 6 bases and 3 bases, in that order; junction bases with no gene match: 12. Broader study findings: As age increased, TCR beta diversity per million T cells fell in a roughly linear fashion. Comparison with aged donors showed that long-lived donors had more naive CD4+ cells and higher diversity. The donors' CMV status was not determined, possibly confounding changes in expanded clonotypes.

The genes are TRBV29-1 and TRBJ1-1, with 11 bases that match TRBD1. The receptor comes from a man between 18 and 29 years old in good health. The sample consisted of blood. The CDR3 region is CSVRRQMGQGDTEAFF. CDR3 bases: TGCAGCGTCCGTAGACAGATGGGACAGGGGGACACTGAAGCTTTCTTT. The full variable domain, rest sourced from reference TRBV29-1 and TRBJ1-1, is SAVISQKPSRDICQRGTSLTIQCQVDSQVTMMFWYRQQPGQSLTLIATANQGSEATYESGFVIDKFPISRPNLTFSTLTVSNMSPEDSSIYLCSVRRQMGQGDTEAFFGQGTRLTVV.